The 7 T cell receptor beta chains presented below share a single source sample, sequenced in a study of T cell repertoires in cytomegalovirus infection. TCRdb re-called the reads through MiXCR, storing one row per CDR3 protein. The table lists 150,000 to 200,000 distinct CDR3 sequences, 15% to 20% of them singletons. The sample was CD8+ T cells from PBMCs. The receptors were sampled from a human donor in good health (CMV status not recorded). Some clones in this sample may be carry-over from other donors' samples.

The rearrangement uses TRBV7-9 and TRBJ2-7, with TRBD1 matching over 8 bases. The V and J ends lost 4 bases and 5 bases, in that order; junction bases with no gene match: 13. This CDR3 region has 16 residues. The germline V gene has CDR1 SEHNR and CDR2 FQNEAQ (reference sequence). Written as DNA, the CDR3 is TGTGCCAGCAGCTCCAGCATCGGACAGGGTGGGGACGAGCAGTACTTC. Translated, it gives CASSSSIGQGGDEQYF.

This clonotype was detected a few times. This chain uses TRBV30 with TRBJ2-3; D not certain. The germline gives CDR1 GTSNPN, CDR2 SVGIG (reference sequence). V was trimmed by 4 bases and J by 4 bases, leaving 9 bases between them. The CDR3 is 12 residues long. In DNA, the CDR3 is TGTGCCTGGAACCCCCAGGCAGATACGCAGTATTTT. Protein product: CAWNPQADTQYF.

This chain uses TRBV6-2 or TRBV6-3 with TRBJ2-7; either TRBD1 or TRBD2 may fit D (6 bases each). The germline CDR1 and CDR2 sequences are MNHEY and SVGEGT. Trimming took off 2 bases at V and 2 bases at J, with 13 bases between the two ends. This CDR3 has 15 residues. The CDR3 DNA sequence: TGTGCCAGCAGTTACAGAACAGGGAGGACCTACGAGCAGTACTTC. Protein sequence: CASSYRTGRTYEQYF.

The rearrangement joins TRBV7-3 to TRBJ2-1; 13 bases align to TRBD2. The CDR3 has 16 amino acids. Losses at the gene ends were 1 base for V and 7 bases for J; bases not matched to a gene: 4. Per germline, CDR1 SGHTA and CDR2 FQGTGA. The chain's CDR3 is CASSLKGLAGANEQFF. The CDR3 DNA reads TGTGCCAGCAGCTTAAAAGGACTAGCGGGAGCAAATGAGCAGTTCTTC.

V gene TRBV28 combines with J gene TRBJ2-5, with 9 bases that match TRBD1. The trim removed 7 bases at V and 4 bases at J, leaving 4 bases unmatched. CDR3 length: 13 residues. Germline CDR1 reads MDHEN; CDR2 reads SYDVKM. DNA for the CDR3: TGTGCCAGCATTCCGGGACAGGGAGAGACCCAGTACTTC. This sequence encodes CASIPGQGETQYF. Together with reference TRBV28 and TRBJ2-5, the CDR3 gives the full variable domain: DVKVTQSSRYLVKRTGEKVFLECVQDMDHENMFWYRQDPGLGLRLIYFSYDVKMKEKGDIPEGYSVSREKKERFSLILESASTNQTSMYLCASIPGQGETQYFGPGTRLLVL.

The chain links TRBV6-2 or TRBV6-3 to TRBJ2-3; D uncertain. The CDR3 loop spans 15 amino acids. Germline values: CDR1 MNHEY, CDR2 SVGEGT. The V end was cut by 2 bases, the J end by 2 bases, with 11 bases between. The CDR3 here is CASSYPTSLTDTQYF. The CDR3 DNA is TGTGCCAGCAGTTACCCGACGAGCCTCACAGATACGCAGTATTTT.

The chain joins TRBV7-9 to TRBJ2-7; D is unclear. This CDR3 has 12 amino acids. Trimming took 4 bases from V and 3 from J, leaving 7 bases between them. Germline V CDR1 and CDR2: SEHNR, FQNEAQ (reference sequence). CDR3 DNA sequence: TGTGCCAGCAGCTCCAAGAACTACGAGCAGTACTTC. It encodes CASSSKNYEQYF.